This TCR beta chain was obtained from a study of OX40 agonist ivuxolimab in advanced cancers. To note about this clone: Antigen unknown.

Assay used: immunoSEQ multiplex PCR; TCRdb lists only in-frame clones, some missing. Of some 59,000 clones listed, 85% to 90% are singletons. Study-wide points: With doses of 0.1 to 3.0 mg/kg, CD4+ and CD8+ blood T cells had undergone clonal expansion by week 6. Among the lowest peripheral clonal expansion occurred in 0.1-3.0 mg/kg partial responders.

The CDR3 covers 13 residues. Germline V gives CDR1 ENHRY, CDR2 SYGVKD. V was clipped by 4 bases and J by 8 bases, with 14 bases between them. This receptor was taken from an adult with an advanced solid tumor such as melanoma, head and neck, liver or kidney cancer. The sample here was CD4+ or CD8+ T cells sorted from blood, taken in a trial of the OX40 agonist ivuxolimab. The chain carries TRBV10-3 and TRBJ1-2; D ambiguous. Here the CDR3 reads CAISGVPQGGYTF. Written as DNA, the CDR3 is TGTGCCATCAGTGGGGTCCCACAAGGCGGCTACACCTTC.